This TCR beta chain appears in the sequencing data of a study of blood T cell repertoires in COVID-19. Study details: Whether acute or convalescent, the COVID-19 samples came from the United States, Italy and Spain.

Resolution of symptoms, clearance, or two negative PCRs was present in recovered Cohort 3 donors. As handled by the study authors: Estimation of nucleated cell counts was performed using reference gene primer amplification. Sequencing was performed with immunoSEQ multiplex PCR; in TCRdb, only in-frame clones are kept and a portion is missing. That table supplies the V and J calls and clone size; D and trimming were determined from the DNA. The sample comprises a few hundred thousand clones, roughly 86% of which are singletons, and around 9.3% rests with the top ten. CDR3 length: 15 residues. The V segment lost 5 bases and the J segment 10 bases; nucleotides outside the gene matches: 10. CDR1 and CDR2 (germline): SGHTA, FQGNSA.

J is TRBJ2-1 and V is TRBV7-2; 11 bases align to TRBD2. Source material: PBMCs or T cells enriched from blood (not recorded which). This clonotype was obtained from a young woman who had recovered from COVID-19. CDR3 region: CASSTTGTSGREQFF. CDR3 nucleotides: TGTGCCAGCAGCACAACCGGGACTAGCGGTCGGGAGCAGTTCTTC.